Each of the 23 T cell receptor beta chains below was sequenced from the same sample in a study of T cell repertoires in cytomegalovirus infection. TCRdb re-analysed the reads in MiXCR, keeping a single row per CDR3 protein. The sample gives 500,000 or so distinct CDR3 sequences, 16% of which show up once; 20% to 30% is in the top ten. The sample comprised CD8+ T cells from PBMCs. All receptors come from a human donor in good health (CMV status not recorded). Some clones in this sample may be carry-over from other donors' samples.

Many counts were recorded for this clonotype. DNA for the CDR3: TGTGCCAGCAGATTTGGGACAGGGCGTGGAGCTTTCTTT. Protein sequence: CASRFGTGRGAFF. The chain combines TRBV2 with TRBJ1-1; 9 bases line up with TRBD1. Losses at the gene ends were 6 bases for V and 10 bases for J; bases not matched to a gene: 9. In germline, CDR1 is SNHLY, CDR2 FYNNEI. This CDR3 is built from 13 residues.

This clonotype was seen more than once but under ten times. The chain combines TRBV27 with TRBJ2-3; 7 positions match TRBD1. Germline V CDR1 and CDR2: MNHEY, SMNVEV (reference sequence). Trimming cost V 3 bases and J 1 base; bases outside gene matches: 4. The CDR3 covers 15 residues. CDR3 nucleotide sequence: TGTGCCAGCAGTTTCGAGGGACAGCGCACAGATACGCAGTATTTT. Amino acid sequence: CASSFEGQRTDTQYF.

This clonotype was detected only a few times. The chain joins TRBV7-9 to TRBJ2-6; no firm D call. V lost 0 bases to trimming and J lost 0 bases, with 12 bases between them. This CDR3 has 18 residues. Germline V CDR1 and CDR2: SEHNR, FQNEAQ (reference sequence). CDR3 DNA sequence: TGTGCCAGCAGCTTAGCGTTTAAACTTGTCTCTGGGGCCAACGTCCTGACTTTC. It codes for CASSLAFKLVSGANVLTF.

In its sample, this clonotype was seen many times. The genes are TRBV7-6 and TRBJ1-3; D call uncertain. V was pared by 2 bases and J by 0 bases, with 8 bases between. The CDR3 totals 15 residues. Per germline, CDR1 SGHVS and CDR2 FNYEAQ. The CDR3: CASSLSSPSGNTIYF. The DNA for the CDR3 is TGTGCCAGCAGCTTAAGCAGTCCCTCTGGAAACACCATATATTTT. The whole variable domain, remainder taken from reference TRBV7-6 and TRBJ1-3, is GAGVSQSPRYKVTKRGQDVALRCDPISGHVSLYWYRQALGQGPEFLTYFNYEAQQDKSGLPNDRFSAERPEGSISTLTIQRTEQRDSAMYRCASSLSSPSGNTIYFGEGSWLTVV.

This clonotype showed up many times. This rearrangement joins TRBV11-2 to TRBJ2-2, with 8 bases aligning to TRBD2. The CDR3 contains 17 residues. The V segment lost 2 bases and the J segment 3 bases; nucleotides outside the gene matches: 8. CDR1 and CDR2 (germline): SGHAT, FQNNGV. CDR3 region: CASSLRFPGGYTGELFF. CDR3 DNA sequence: TGTGCCAGCAGCTTACGGTTCCCGGGAGGGTACACCGGGGAGCTGTTTTTT.

Here the CDR3 DNA reads TGTGCCAGCAGTTCCAGCGGGAGGACCCTCTACGAGCAGTACTTC. Translating gives CASSSSGRTLYEQYF. The chain joins TRBV6-1 to TRBJ2-7; 9 bases fit TRBD2. The CDR3 has 15 residues. The J segment lost 3 bases and the V segment lost 5 bases, leaving 8 bases of the junction unmatched. Per the germline V gene, CDR1 is MNHNS and CDR2 is SASEGT.

The genes are TRBV6-1 and TRBJ1-5; TRBD1 matches 7 bases. The CDR3 length is 14 residues. Germline V gives CDR1 MNHNS, CDR2 SASEGT. After removal of 5 bases from V and 5 bases from J, the junction contained 6 bases not matched to a gene. CDR3 coding DNA: TGTGCCAGCAGTTCAGGACAGGCCTATCAGCCCCAGCATTTT. Protein product: CASSSGQAYQPQHF.

The table lists this clonotype with a few counts. The rearrangement links TRBV27 to TRBJ2-7; possibly TRBD1 for D (6 bases). CDR3 size: 14 residues. CDR1 is MNHEY, CDR2 SMNVEV, per germline (reference sequence). The ends were cut back, 3 bases at V and 1 base at J, with 10 bases in the middle. CDR3 residues: CASSLDRKSYEQYF. CDR3 nucleotide sequence: TGTGCCAGCAGTTTGGACAGAAAATCCTACGAGCAGTACTTC.

Of note for this clonotype: A much larger clone lies a single base off, so this may be a read error. J is TRBJ2-3 and V is TRBV7-3; D is uncertain. V shed 5 bases and J shed 2 bases, with 14 bases lying between them. The V gene's germline CDR1 is SGHTA and CDR2 FQGTGA. The CDR3 is 15 amino acids. CDR3 region: CASSPNVLTTDTQYF. Here the CDR3 DNA reads TGTGCCAGCAGCCCCAACGTGCTCACCACAGATACGCAGTATTTT. The whole variable domain, remainder taken from reference TRBV7-3 and TRBJ2-3, is GAGVSQTPSNKVTEKGKYVELRCDPISGHTALYWYRQSLGQGPEFLIYFQGTGAADDSGLPNDRFFAVRPEGSVSTLKIQRTERGDSAVYLCASSPNVLTTDTQYFGPGTRLTVL.

Details on this clonotype: A junction end diverges from the germline sequence, so it may reflect a read error. V gene TRBV7-9 combines with J gene TRBJ1-1; no definite D call. Germline-derived CDR1 and CDR2 are SEHNR and FQNEAQ (reference sequence). This CDR3 is built from 14 residues. CDR3 coding DNA: TGTGCAAGCAGCTTAGATTTTAAACCCTGGAGAGCTTTCTTT. Amino acids: CASSLDFKPWRAFF.

In its sample, this clonotype was seen many times. V and J are TRBV7-6 and TRBJ2-1; the D gene could be TRBD1 or TRBD2 (5 bases each). In germline, CDR1 is SGHVS, CDR2 FNYEAQ. The germline V and J ends were trimmed by 1 base and 8 bases, with 15 bases remaining between them. This CDR3 is built from 15 residues. For the CDR3, the DNA is TGTGCCAGCAGCTTAGGCCGGGGCCCAATGGATGAGCAGTTCTTC. Its protein product is CASSLGRGPMDEQFF.

J is TRBJ1-2 and V is TRBV30; perhaps TRBD1 as D (5 bases). The CDR3 spans 12 residues. Looked up from germline, CDR1 is GTSNPN and CDR2 is SVGIG (reference sequence). The V end lost 1 base, the J end lost 7 bases, and 10 bases lay between the germline ends. The CDR3 DNA follows: TGTGCCTGGAGTGAGGGGTCGGTTGGCTACACCTTC. Translation gives CAWSEGSVGYTF.

This clonotype has ten or more counts. The gene calls are TRBV4-1 and TRBJ2-2; 8 nucleotides line up with TRBD1. Germline V gene sequence: CDR1 MGHRA, CDR2 YSYEKL. This CDR3 comprises 16 residues. Trimming took 0 bases from V and 1 from J; bases not matched to a gene: 1. The CDR3 spells CASSQEGTGNTGELFF. The DNA of the CDR3 is TGCGCCAGCAGCCAAGAAGGGACAGGGAACACCGGGGAGCTGTTTTTT.

The V gene is TRBV7-3, the J gene TRBJ2-5, with D perhaps being TRBD1 or TRBD2 (5 bases each). The germline gives CDR1 SGHTA, CDR2 FQGTGA. The length of the CDR3 is 13 residues. Deletions cut 8 bases from V and 4 bases from J, with 14 bases between. For the CDR3, the DNA is TGTGCCAGCGGCGAGGGGACCGGAGAGACCCAGTACTTC. Its protein is CASGEGTGETQYF.

This chain uses TRBV5-4 with TRBJ2-5; 10 bases align to TRBD2. This CDR3 comprises 15 residues. V shed 7 bases, J shed 5 bases, and the junction held 11 bases outside the gene matches. Germline CDR1 reads SGHNT; CDR2 reads YYREEE (reference sequence). CDR3 nucleotide sequence: TGTGCCAGCTCCCGAGGTAGCGGGGGGCTGGAGACCCAGTACTTC. Its translation: CASSRGSGGLETQYF.

This clonotype was found a few times. The chain combines TRBV19 with TRBJ1-1, with 10 nucleotides matching TRBD1. Trimming took 8 bases from V and 4 from J; bases not matched to a gene: 7. Germline V gene sequence: CDR1 LNHDA, CDR2 SQIVND (reference sequence). This CDR3 comprises 14 residues. DNA for the CDR3: TGTGCCAGTTCGGACAGGGGGGTTGGCACTGAAGCTTTCTTT. Amino acid sequence: CASSDRGVGTEAFF. Full variable domain (outside the CDR3, taken from reference TRBV19 and TRBJ1-1): DGGITQSPKYLFRKEGQNVTLSCEQNLNHDAMYWYRQDPGQGLRLIYYSQIVNDFQKGDIAEGYSVSREKKESFPLTVTSAQKNPTAFYLCASSDRGVGTEAFFGQGTRLTVV.

The V gene is TRBV2, the J gene TRBJ1-1, with D possibly matching TRBD1 (5 bases). This CDR3 contains 17 residues. The germline gives CDR1 SNHLY, CDR2 FYNNEI. Trimming cost V 3 bases and J 0 bases, with 17 bases left between them. The CDR3, as DNA: TGTGCCAGCAGTGATATTAGGCGGTCAGGGATGAACACTGAAGCTTTCTTT. Amino acids: CASSDIRRSGMNTEAFF.

This clonotype appeared many times. The chain employs TRBV27 and TRBJ1-6; tentative D call: TRBD1 (6 bases). This CDR3 is 16 amino acids long. V gave up 6 bases and J gave up 0 bases, with 12 bases separating them. Looked up from germline, CDR1 is MNHEY and CDR2 is SMNVEV (reference sequence). The CDR3 region has the DNA TGTGCCAGCAGAACAGGGCCGAGCTCCTATAATTCACCCCTCCACTTT. It codes for CASRTGPSSYNSPLHF.

The chain has TRBV5-1 and TRBJ2-1; 9 nucleotides agree with TRBD1. The trim removed 4 bases at V and 7 bases at J, leaving 9 bases unmatched. CDR1 SGHRS and CDR2 YFSETQ come from the germline V gene. The CDR3 extends over 15 amino acids. The CDR3 region is CASSHSGTGLNEQFF. CDR3 DNA: TGCGCCAGCAGCCACTCCGGGACAGGGTTGAATGAGCAGTTCTTC. Based on the CDR3 plus reference TRBV5-1 and TRBJ2-1, the full variable domain is KAGVTQTPRYLIKTRGQQVTLSCSPISGHRSVSWYQQTPGQGLQFLFEYFSETQRNKGNFPGRFSGRQFSNSRSEMNVSTLELGDSALYLCASSHSGTGLNEQFFGPGTRLTVL.

This clonotype was detected only a few times. The chain has TRBV9 and TRBJ1-2; no clear D. Germline lookup yields CDR1 SGDLS and CDR2 YYNGEE. The CDR3 runs to 14 residues. Trimming took 0 bases from V and 1 from J, leaving 7 bases between them. CDR3 sequence (DNA): TGTGCCAGCAGCGTAGCTCTGGGTAACTATGGCTACACCTTC. Protein sequence: CASSVALGNYGYTF.

For this clonotype: A junction boundary mismatches the germline segment, possibly from a read error. The J gene is TRBJ2-6, the V gene TRBV11-2; D uncertain. This CDR3 comprises 16 residues. Germline lookup yields CDR1 SGHAT and CDR2 FQNNGV. The CDR3 coding sequence is TGTGCAAGCAGCTTAAGATGGATCCCTGGGGCCAACGTCCTGACTTTC. Its protein product is CASSLRWIPGANVLTF.

The gene calls are TRBV28 and TRBJ2-3, with 9 bases lining up with TRBD2. Per the germline V gene, CDR1 is MDHEN and CDR2 is SYDVKM. The CDR3 spans 18 residues. With V trimmed by 3 bases and J by 0 bases, 10 bases remained unmatched. This CDR3 is CASSFRGGGGPSTDTQYF. The CDR3 DNA reads as TGTGCCAGCAGTTTCCGCGGGGGGGGGGGGCCTAGCACAGATACGCAGTATTTT.

This clonotype was counted ten times or more. The junction and the germline gene differ at one end; a read error may be behind it. The rearrangement links TRBV7-7 to TRBJ2-1; perhaps TRBD2 as D (5 bases). The CDR3 has 13 residues. Germline CDR1 reads SSHAT; CDR2 reads FNYEAQ (reference sequence). The CDR3: CASSLESGNEQFF. The CDR3 nucleotides are TGTGCTAGCAGCTTAGAGAGCGGAAATGAGCAGTTCTTC.